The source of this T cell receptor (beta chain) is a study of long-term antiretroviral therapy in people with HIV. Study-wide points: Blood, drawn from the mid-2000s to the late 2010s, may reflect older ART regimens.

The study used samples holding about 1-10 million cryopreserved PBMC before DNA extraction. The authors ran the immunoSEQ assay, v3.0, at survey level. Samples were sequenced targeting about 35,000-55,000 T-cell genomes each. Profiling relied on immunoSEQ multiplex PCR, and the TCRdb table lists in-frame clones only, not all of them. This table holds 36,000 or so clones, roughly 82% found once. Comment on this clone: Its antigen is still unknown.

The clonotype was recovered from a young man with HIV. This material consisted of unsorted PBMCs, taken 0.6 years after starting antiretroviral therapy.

The CDR3 spells CASSRMASGVRREQFF. In nucleotides, the CDR3 is TGTGCCAGCAGCCGCATGGCTAGCGGGGTTAGGCGAGAGCAGTTCTTC. The chain couples TRBV7-2 to TRBJ2-1; TRBD2 matches 9 bases. Germline assignment: CDR1 SGHTA and CDR2 FQGNSA. Trimming cost V 5 bases and J 10 bases; bases outside gene matches: 15. There are 16 residues in the CDR3.